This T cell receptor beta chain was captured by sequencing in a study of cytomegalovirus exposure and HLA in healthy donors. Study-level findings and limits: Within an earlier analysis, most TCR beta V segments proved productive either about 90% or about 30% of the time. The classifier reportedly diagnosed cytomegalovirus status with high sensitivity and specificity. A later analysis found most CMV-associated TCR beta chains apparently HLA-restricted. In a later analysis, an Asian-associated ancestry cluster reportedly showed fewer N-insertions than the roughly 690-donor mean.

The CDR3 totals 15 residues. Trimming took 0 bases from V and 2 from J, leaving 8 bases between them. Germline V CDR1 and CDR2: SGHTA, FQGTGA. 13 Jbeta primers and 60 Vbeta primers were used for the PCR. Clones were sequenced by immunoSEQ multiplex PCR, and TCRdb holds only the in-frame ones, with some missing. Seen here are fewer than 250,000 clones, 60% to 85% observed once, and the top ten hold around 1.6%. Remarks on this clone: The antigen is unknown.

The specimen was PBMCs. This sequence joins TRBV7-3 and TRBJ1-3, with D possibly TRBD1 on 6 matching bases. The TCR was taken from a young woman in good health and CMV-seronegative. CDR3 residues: CASSLTGHPGNTIYF. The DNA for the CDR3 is TGTGCCAGCAGCTTAACGGGACACCCTGGAAACACCATATATTTT.